The text below deals with one TCR beta chain. This record belongs to a study of shared clonotypes between healthy human individuals. Genomic DNA (from each subset) was split evenly across several immunoSEQ plates. Under the authors' procedure: From ImmunoSEQ came sequences covering only the junction and carrying no quality scores, so filtering differed. Here immunoSEQ multiplex PCR was the method, and the copy in TCRdb shows in-frame clones only, minus some. V and J calls and clone size are as listed in that table; D and trimming were resolved from the DNA. The sample has about 1 million clones; approximately 76% are singletons. With V trimmed by 0 bases and J by 3 bases, 6 bases remained unmatched. The CDR3 loop spans 16 amino acids. CDR1 is SGHAT and CDR2 is FQNNGV in the germline V gene.

Source material: memory CD4+ T cells sorted from blood. Subset: CD45RA-negative fraction. The receptor was isolated from a man younger than 35 in good health. The J gene is TRBJ2-5, the V gene TRBV11-2; 8 nucleotides match TRBD2. CDR3 region: CASSLEGRSGKETQYF. CDR3 DNA: TGTGCCAGCAGCTTAGAGGGTCGTAGCGGGAAAGAGACCCAGTACTTC.